One and the same sample provided the 19 T cell receptor beta chains below, sequenced in a study of naive and memory T cell subsets. An equimolar mix of two oligonucleotides served as the beta constant-region primer for TRBC1 and TRBC2. TCRdb re-analysed the UMI-ligation and nested PCR reads in MiXCR, keeping a single row per CDR3 protein. The table has around 160,000 distinct CDR3 sequences, about a sixth seen once. The specimen sequenced was naive CD4+ T cells from blood. Every receptor here comes from a human donor in good health.

This clonotype showed up just a few times. The rearrangement joins TRBV12-3 or TRBV12-4 to TRBJ2-2; 14 bases agree with TRBD2. Trimming removed 3 bases from V and 2 bases from J; junction bases left unmatched: 5. This CDR3 spans 18 amino acids. The CDR3 nucleotides read TGTGCCAGCAGTTTCTCGGGACTAGCGGGAGCAAACACCGGGGAGCTGTTTTTT. It encodes CASSFSGLAGANTGELFF.

In this sample, this clonotype turned up a few times. V usage is TRBV29-1 and J usage is TRBJ2-5; D ambiguous. Germline V gives CDR1 SQVTM, CDR2 ANQGSEA. Trimming removed 4 bases from V and 0 bases from J, with 6 bases in between. The length of the CDR3 is 12 residues. CDR3 DNA sequence: TGCAGCGTTGTGCCGAACCAAGAGACCCAGTACTTC. This gives the protein CSVVPNQETQYF.

The sample holds a few counts of this clonotype. The V and J genes are TRBV12-3 or TRBV12-4 and TRBJ2-1, with 7 bases lining up with TRBD2. V was pared by 1 base and J by 10 bases, with 1 base of the junction left unmatched. CDR3 length: 12 residues. The CDR3 DNA is TGTGCCAGCAGTTTAGGGGAGGGCGAGCAGTTCTTC. Protein product: CASSLGEGEQFF.

This chain connects TRBV20-1 to TRBJ2-4; D perhaps matches TRBD2 (6 bases). This CDR3 is 14 amino acids long. Deletions cut 1 base from V and 6 bases from J, with 13 bases between. Germline CDR1 is DFQATT and CDR2 is SNEGSKA (reference sequence). CDR3 DNA sequence: TGCAGTGCTAGAGTGGAGGGATCCCCAAACATTCAGTACTTC. The encoded protein is CSARVEGSPNIQYF.

The chain is built from TRBV5-1 and TRBJ2-7, with TRBD2 matching over 13 bases. The V segment lost 2 bases and the J segment 6 bases; nucleotides outside the gene matches: 11. This CDR3 is 17 amino acids long. Germline V CDR1 and CDR2: SGHRS, YFSETQ. DNA of the CDR3: TGCGCCAGCAGCTTACAGGGACTAGCGGGACCAAGGGGCGAGCAGTACTTC. This codes for CASSLQGLAGPRGEQYF.

This clonotype came up many times. The chain uses TRBV5-4 and TRBJ2-7; possibly TRBD2 for D (5 bases). V lost 0 bases to trimming and J lost 2 bases, with 9 bases between them. The CDR3 loop spans 14 amino acids. CDR1 is SGHNT and CDR2 is YYREEE in the germline V gene (reference sequence). The DNA of the CDR3 is TGTGCCAGCAGCTTGGGACTATCAACCTACGAGCAGTACTTC. Its translation: CASSLGLSTYEQYF.

CDR3 coding DNA: TGCAGTGCTTCCGGGACAGGGGGCACAGATACGCAGTATTTT. It codes for CSASGTGGTDTQYF. This chain joins TRBV20-1 and TRBJ2-3; the match to TRBD1 covers 10 bases. The CDR3 runs to 14 residues. Germline-derived CDR1 and CDR2 are DFQATT and SNEGSKA (reference sequence). V shed 5 bases and J 1 base; nucleotides not matched to a gene: 3.

The chain carries TRBV20-1 and TRBJ1-1; possible D gene TRBD1, 5 bases. CDR3 length: 15 amino acids. Germline CDR1 DFQATT, CDR2 SNEGSKA (reference sequence). V dropped 0 bases and J dropped 4 bases, with 15 bases sitting between them. The CDR3 spells CSARDPGRKGTEAFF. CDR3 coding DNA: TGCAGTGCTAGAGACCCGGGACGTAAGGGCACTGAAGCTTTCTTT.

For the CDR3, the DNA is TGTGCCATTACGCGGGACAGGCAGGTAAATGAGCAGTTCTTC. Protein: CAITRDRQVNEQFF. This chain connects TRBV7-9 to TRBJ2-1; 8 positions agree with TRBD1. Germline V gene data show CDR1 as SEHNR and CDR2 as FQNEAQ (reference sequence). V was pared by 10 bases and J by 7 bases, with 12 bases of the junction left unmatched. The CDR3 length is 14 residues.

This clonotype showed up just a few times. This chain uses TRBV6-2 or TRBV6-3 with TRBJ2-5; 7 nucleotides match TRBD2. V was clipped by 2 bases and J by 4 bases; unmatched bases: 16. The CDR3 consists of 18 residues. Germline CDR1 and CDR2: MNHEY and SVGEGT. In DNA, the CDR3 is TGTGCCAGCAGTTACGCCCCCGGGGGAGGGGATGCTCCAGAGACCCAGTACTTC. It is translated as CASSYAPGGGDAPETQYF.

This clonotype has only a few counts. This rearrangement joins TRBV19 to TRBJ1-5; D call uncertain. CDR1 is LNHDA, CDR2 SQIVND, per germline (reference sequence). The CDR3 spans 17 residues. V was trimmed by 6 bases and J by 0 bases, leaving 18 bases between them. CDR3 coding DNA: TGTGCCAGTAGCCGAATAGGCGGCCGCTATAGCAATCAGCCCCAGCATTTT. This translates into CASSRIGGRYSNQPQHF.

V is TRBV2 and J is TRBJ2-1; a possible D gene is TRBD2 (5 bases). CDR1 is SNHLY and CDR2 is FYNNEI in the germline V gene. Trimming pared 10 bases from V and 5 bases from J, leaving 15 bases between. The CDR3 runs to 13 residues. DNA for the CDR3: TGTGCCACCGGGATGGGAACAAACAATGAGCAGTTCTTC. It yields the protein CATGMGTNNEQFF.

This clonotype was recorded a few times. The chain links TRBV18 to TRBJ2-7, with TRBD1 as a possible D gene (5 bases). CDR1 is KGHSH, CDR2 LQKENI, per germline. The ends were cut back, 3 bases at V and 4 bases at J, with 16 bases in the middle. The CDR3 consists of 15 residues. The CDR3 region has the DNA TGTGCCAGCTCACCCCCTGGACAAACCCAATACGAGCAGTACTTC. Translated: CASSPPGQTQYEQYF.

This clonotype was detected a few times. The chain joins TRBV5-1 to TRBJ1-6, with 9 bases lining up with TRBD1. The germline gives CDR1 SGHRS, CDR2 YFSETQ. This CDR3 is 15 amino acids long. Unmatched junction bases numbered 7, after V lost 4 bases and J lost 8 bases. In DNA form, the CDR3 reads TGCGCCAGCAGCAATGGGACAGGGTTGTATTCACCCCTCCACTTT. Translation: CASSNGTGLYSPLHF.

The V and J genes are TRBV5-6 and TRBJ2-3, with a tentative D call TRBD1 (5 bases). The germline V and J ends were trimmed by 2 bases and 3 bases, with 13 bases remaining between them. The germline V gene has CDR1 SGHDT and CDR2 YYEEEE. The CDR3 length is 15 residues. The CDR3 is CASSFTGRQTDTQYF. CDR3 coding DNA: TGTGCCAGCAGCTTCACAGGCAGGCAGACAGATACGCAGTATTTT. The variable domain in full, with the rest retrieved from reference TRBV5-6 and TRBJ2-3, is DAGVTQSPTHLIKTRGQQVTLRCSPKSGHDTVSWYQQALGQGPQFIFQYYEEEERQRGNFPDRFSGHQFPNYSSELNVNALLLGDSALYLCASSFTGRQTDTQYFGPGTRLTVL.

This sequence joins TRBV6-6 and TRBJ1-5; perhaps TRBD1 as D (5 bases). The CDR3 has 14 amino acids. Trimming stripped 2 bases from V and 4 bases from J, with 9 bases between. From germline, CDR1 is MNHNY and CDR2 SVGAGI (reference sequence). The chain's CDR3 is CASSYGTINQPQHF. The DNA for the CDR3 is TGTGCCAGCAGTTACGGGACGATAAATCAGCCCCAGCATTTT.

This clonotype was seen a handful of times. This chain links TRBV3-1 with TRBJ1-5; D gene uncertain. Germline-derived CDR1 and CDR2 are LGHDT and YNNKEL (reference sequence). The CDR3 contains 14 residues. Trimming shortened V by 1 base and J by 0 bases, and 4 bases separated the two germline ends. In DNA, the CDR3 is TGTGCCAGCAGCCAAGCTGGTAGCAATCAGCCCCAGCATTTT. Its protein is CASSQAGSNQPQHF.

In this sample, this clonotype turned up a few times. The genes are TRBV5-1 and TRBJ2-7; the match to TRBD2 covers 10 bases. Trimming at V came to 4 bases and at J to 4 bases, leaving 11 bases not matched to a gene. The length of the CDR3 is 16 residues. CDR1 and CDR2 from the germline V gene are SGHRS and YFSETQ. The CDR3 sequence: CASSTSGTSVLYEQYF. The CDR3 DNA reads TGCGCCAGCAGCACCTCCGGGACTAGCGTTTTATACGAGCAGTACTTC. Looking up the rest from reference TRBV5-1 and TRBJ2-7 gives the full variable domain: KAGVTQTPRYLIKTRGQQVTLSCSPISGHRSVSWYQQTPGQGLQFLFEYFSETQRNKGNFPGRFSGRQFSNSRSEMNVSTLELGDSALYLCASSTSGTSVLYEQYFGPGTRLTVT.

This clonotype was seen only a few times. The V and J genes are TRBV19 and TRBJ2-1; 9 positions agree with TRBD2. The trim removed 7 bases at V and 4 bases at J, leaving 8 bases unmatched. Looked up from germline, CDR1 is LNHDA and CDR2 is SQIVND (reference sequence). CDR3 size: 15 residues. Here the CDR3 reads CASTLAGFAYNEQFF. CDR3 DNA sequence: TGTGCCAGTACCCTAGCGGGGTTTGCATACAATGAGCAGTTCTTC.